This is a list of T cell receptor beta chains from one sample in a study of response to subunit inactivated influenza vaccine. TCRdb redid the calling of the RT-PCR reads with MiXCR, one entry per CDR3 protein. The sample contains roughly 460,000 distinct CDR3 sequences, about a tenth of which appear only once. The sample in question was PBMCs from blood, obtained roughly 47 days after vaccination. The receptors stem from a man aged 50 to 59 who received an inactivated influenza vaccine. Each CDR3 is given with its conserved first and last residue. Each record gives: D gene, V gene, J gene, clone size, CDR3 protein, CDR3 DNA. The D gene is left open where the match is weak. Expanded clones are given a class, and other clones once, few, many or no size at all.

>.|TRBV6-2/TRBV6-3|TRBJ1-1|.
CASSYEPAWENTEAFF
TGTGCCAGCAGTTACGAACCGGCGTGGGAGAACACTGAAGCTTTCTTT
>.|TRBV2|TRBJ2-7|few
CASRKAGYYEQYF
TGTGCCAGCAGAAAAGCGGGTTACTACGAGCAGTACTTC
>TRBD2|TRBV18|TRBJ2-5|few
CASSPYRGGTNQPQETQYF
TGTGCCAGCTCACCATACCGCGGGGGGACCAACCAACCCCAAGAGACCCAGTACTTC
>TRBD2|TRBV12-3/TRBV12-4|TRBJ2-1|many
CASSPGSGNDNEQFF
TGTGCCAGCAGCCCTGGTAGCGGGAACGACAATGAGCAGTTCTTC
>.|TRBV4-1|TRBJ2-3|.
CASSFVGADTQYF
TGCGCCAGCAGCTTTGTGGGCGCAGATACGCAGTATTTT
>.|TRBV5-1|TRBJ1-2|few
CASSLSGPQGPYYGYTF
TGCGCCAGCAGCCTATCTGGGCCCCAGGGGCCCTACTATGGCTACACCTTC
>.|TRBV29-1|TRBJ2-1|many
CSGGRSQGNEQFF
TGCAGCGGTGGCAGATCTCAGGGCAATGAGCAGTTCTTC
>.|TRBV7-2|TRBJ2-2|few
CASSKPGNTGELFF
TGTGCCAGCAGCAAGCCCGGGAACACCGGGGAGCTGTTTTTT
>.|TRBV7-2|TRBJ2-7|.
CASSLGWPYEQYF
TGTGCCAGCAGCTTAGGATGGCCCTACGAGCAGTACTTC
>.|TRBV29-1|TRBJ2-1|.
CSVEWKRREQFF
TGCAGCGTTGAATGGAAGCGACGTGAGCAGTTCTTC
>TRBD2|TRBV7-9|TRBJ2-7|.
CASSPLGLAFDEQYF
TGTGCCAGCAGCCCATTGGGACTAGCGTTTGACGAGCAGTACTTC
>TRBD1|TRBV5-1|TRBJ2-7|few
CASSLATGKPYEQYF
TGCGCCAGCAGCTTAGCGACAGGGAAACCCTACGAGCAGTACTTC
>.|TRBV25-1|TRBJ2-5|few
CASSESGPTLETQYF
TGTGCCAGCAGTGAATCTGGTCCTACCTTGGAGACCCAGTACTTC
>TRBD1|TRBV5-1|TRBJ2-7|.
CASSFLTMTGVSSYEHYF
TGCGCCAGCAGCTTCTTAACCATGACAGGGGTGAGCTCCTACGAGCACTACTTC
>TRBD2|TRBV6-1|TRBJ2-7|.
CASSESSGGPSEQYF
TGTGCCAGCAGTGAATCCAGCGGGGGGCCGTCCGAGCAGTACTTC
>TRBD1|TRBV20-1|TRBJ2-1|many
CSAEPRQGSYNEQFF
TGCAGTGCGGAGCCCCGACAGGGGTCCTACAATGAGCAGTTCTTC
>.|TRBV20-1|TRBJ2-2|few
CSARDGMTGELFF
TGCAGTGCTAGAGATGGGATGACCGGGGAGCTGTTTTTT
>.|TRBV5-1|TRBJ2-5|.
CASSLQGFQETQYF
TGCGCCAGCAGCTTGCAGGGATTCCAAGAGACCCAGTACTTC
>.|TRBV12-3/TRBV12-4|TRBJ1-5|.
CASSFGPGLSQPQHF
TGTGCCAGCAGTTTTGGGCCAGGGCTCTCTCAGCCCCAGCATTTT
>TRBD2|TRBV4-1|TRBJ2-5|many
CASSQVGLAGETQYF
TGCGCCAGCAGCCAAGTAGGACTAGCGGGAGAGACCCAGTACTTC
>TRBD1|TRBV29-1|TRBJ2-7|many
CSVASLGQGKQYF
TGCAGCGTTGCGTCGTTGGGACAGGGAAAGCAGTACTTC
>TRBD2|TRBV6-2/TRBV6-3|TRBJ2-7|.
CASRKAGVDYEQYF
TGTGCCAGCAGGAAAGCGGGAGTTGACTACGAGCAGTACTTC
>.|TRBV5-1|TRBJ2-2|.
CASSPLILGTNTGELFF
TGCGCCAGCAGCCCGCTAATTCTGGGGACGAACACCGGGGAGCTGTTTTTT
>TRBD2|TRBV20-1|TRBJ2-3|many
CSATLAGAYTDTQYF
TGCAGTGCTACCCTAGCGGGGGCCTACACAGATACGCAGTATTTT
>.|TRBV7-9|TRBJ2-1|.
CASSRRDFNYNEQFF
TGTGCCAGCAGCAGAAGGGACTTTAACTACAATGAGCAGTTCTTC
>TRBD2|TRBV7-6|TRBJ2-5|.
CASSLVSAGGGETQYF
TGTGCCAGCAGCTTAGTTTCAGCGGGAGGAGGAGAGACCCAGTACTTC
>.|TRBV5-1|TRBJ2-5|many
CASTSGGPYQETQYF
TGCGCCAGCACTTCAGGGGGGCCGTACCAAGAGACCCAGTACTTC
>.|TRBV7-8|TRBJ2-5|.
CATSWETQYF
TGTGCCACCTCATGGGAGACCCAGTACTTC
>TRBD1|TRBV7-8|TRBJ2-7|few
CASSLVWPGQELRTYEQYF
TGTGCCAGCAGCTTAGTGTGGCCGGGACAGGAACTCAGGACCTACGAGCAGTACTTC
>.|TRBV5-1|TRBJ2-5|.
CASSFERGETQYF
TGCGCCAGCAGCTTTGAGAGGGGAGAGACCCAGTACTTC
>.|TRBV5-1|TRBJ1-1|.
CASSSIQGENTEAFF
TGCGCCAGCAGCTCTATACAGGGCGAGAACACTGAAGCTTTCTTT
>.|TRBV5-1|TRBJ2-7|few
CASSPRPGGSYEQYF
TGCGCCAGCAGCCCCCGGCCAGGCGGGTCCTACGAGCAGTACTTC
>TRBD1|TRBV29-1|TRBJ2-7|many
CSVGTGSYEQYF
TGCAGCGTCGGGACAGGGTCCTACGAGCAGTACTTC
>TRBD2|TRBV20-1|TRBJ2-3|few
CSVAGPSQDTQYF
TGCAGCGTAGCGGGACCTTCTCAAGATACGCAGTATTTT
>.|TRBV20-1|TRBJ2-3|.
CSVPNAGSTDTQYF
TGCAGTGTTCCCAATGCTGGGAGCACAGATACGCAGTATTTT
>TRBD1|TRBV12-3/TRBV12-4|TRBJ1-4|few
CASSFRHRGTTNEKLFF
TGTGCCAGCAGTTTTCGGCACAGGGGGACAACTAATGAAAAACTGTTTTTT